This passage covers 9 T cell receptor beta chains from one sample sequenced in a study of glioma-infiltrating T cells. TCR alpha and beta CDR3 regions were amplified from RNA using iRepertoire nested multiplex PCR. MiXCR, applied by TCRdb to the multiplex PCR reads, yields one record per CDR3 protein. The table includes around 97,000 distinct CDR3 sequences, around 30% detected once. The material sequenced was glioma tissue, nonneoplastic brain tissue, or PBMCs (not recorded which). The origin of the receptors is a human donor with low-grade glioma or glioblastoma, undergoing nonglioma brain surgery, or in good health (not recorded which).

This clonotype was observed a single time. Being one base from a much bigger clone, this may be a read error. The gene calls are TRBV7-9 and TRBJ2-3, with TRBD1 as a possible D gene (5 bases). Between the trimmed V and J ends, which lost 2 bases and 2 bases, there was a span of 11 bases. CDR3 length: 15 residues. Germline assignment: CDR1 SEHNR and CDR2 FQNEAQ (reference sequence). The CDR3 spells CASSLRKGHTDTQYF. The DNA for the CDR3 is TGTGCCAGCAGCTTACGAAAGGGGCACACAGATACGCAGTATTTT.

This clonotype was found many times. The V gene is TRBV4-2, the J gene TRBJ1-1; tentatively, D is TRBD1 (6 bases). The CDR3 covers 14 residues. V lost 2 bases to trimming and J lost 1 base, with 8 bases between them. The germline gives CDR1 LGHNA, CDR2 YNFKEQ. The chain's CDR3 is CASSQQQGNTEAFF. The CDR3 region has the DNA TGTGCCAGCAGCCAACAACAGGGGAACACTGAAGCTTTCTTT.

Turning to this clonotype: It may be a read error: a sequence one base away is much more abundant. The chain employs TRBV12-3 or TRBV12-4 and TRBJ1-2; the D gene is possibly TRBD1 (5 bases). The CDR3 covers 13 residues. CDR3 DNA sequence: TGTTCCAGCAGTTACGACAGTAACTATGGCTACACCTTC. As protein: CSSSYDSNYGYTF.

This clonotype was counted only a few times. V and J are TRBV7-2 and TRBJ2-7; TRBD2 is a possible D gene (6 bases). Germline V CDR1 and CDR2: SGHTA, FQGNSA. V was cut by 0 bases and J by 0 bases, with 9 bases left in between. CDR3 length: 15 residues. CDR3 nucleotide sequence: TGTGCCAGCAGCTTAGCGGTCGGGAGCTCCTACGAGCAGTACTTC. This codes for CASSLAVGSSYEQYF.

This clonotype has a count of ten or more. CDR3 DNA: TGTGCCAGCAGCTCAAACAGGGTCTGGACAGATACGCAGTATTTT. It codes for CASSSNRVWTDTQYF. The chain combines TRBV7-2 with TRBJ2-3, with D possibly matching TRBD1 (6 bases). With 4 bases removed from V and 3 bases from J, the gap between germline ends came to 14 bases. The CDR3 spans 15 residues. Germline values: CDR1 SGHTA, CDR2 FQGNSA.

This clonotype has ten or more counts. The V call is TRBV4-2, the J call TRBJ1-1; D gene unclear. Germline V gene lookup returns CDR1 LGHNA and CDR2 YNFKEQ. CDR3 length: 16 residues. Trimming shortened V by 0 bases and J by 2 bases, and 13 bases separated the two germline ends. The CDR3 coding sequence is TGTGCCAGCAGCCAAGAAAGCCCTCGCGGTAACACTGAAGCTTTCTTT. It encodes CASSQESPRGNTEAFF.

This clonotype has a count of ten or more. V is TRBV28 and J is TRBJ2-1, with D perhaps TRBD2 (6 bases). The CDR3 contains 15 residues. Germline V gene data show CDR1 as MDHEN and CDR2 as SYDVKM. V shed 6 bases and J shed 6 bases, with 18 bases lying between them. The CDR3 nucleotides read TGTGCCAGCAGCCGTCTAAAGGAGGGAGGCAATGAGCAGTTCTTC. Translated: CASSRLKEGGNEQFF.

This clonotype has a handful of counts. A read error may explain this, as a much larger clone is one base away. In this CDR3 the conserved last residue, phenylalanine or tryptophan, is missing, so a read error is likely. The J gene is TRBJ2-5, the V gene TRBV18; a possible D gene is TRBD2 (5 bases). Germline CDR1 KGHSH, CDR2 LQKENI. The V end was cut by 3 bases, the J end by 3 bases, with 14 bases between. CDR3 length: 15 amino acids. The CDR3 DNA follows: TGTGCCAGCTCACCCCCCGCAGCGGCAGAAGAGACCCAGTACCTC. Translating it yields CASSPPAAAEETQYL.

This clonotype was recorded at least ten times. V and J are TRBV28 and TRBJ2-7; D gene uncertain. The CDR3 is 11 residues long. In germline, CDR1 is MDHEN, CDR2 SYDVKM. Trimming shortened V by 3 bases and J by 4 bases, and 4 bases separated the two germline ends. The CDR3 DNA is TGTGCCAGCAGTTTTCTGTACGAGCAGTACTTC. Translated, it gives CASSFLYEQYF.